These T cell receptor beta chains were read from a single sample in a study of blood T cells in healthy people across ages. One entry per CDR3 protein, called by TCRdb with MiXCR from the 5' RACE reads. The sample lists 1.5 million to 2 million distinct CDR3 sequences; around 36% were seen once. The sequenced sample was blood. The receptor source for this set is a woman aged 25-40 years in good health. The CDR3 runs from the conserved cysteine through the conserved F or W. Fields, in order: D gene, clone size, J gene, V gene, CDR3 protein, CDR3 DNA. D genes are given only for firm matches. Clone sizes are given selectively: once, few, many, or a class where the clone is expanded.

>TRBD1|-|TRBJ1-2|TRBV3-1
CASSQERGQGLGYTF
TGTGCCAGCAGCCAAGAAAGGGGACAGGGACTCGGCTACACCTTC
>TRBD1|-|TRBJ1-1|TRBV5-1
CASSLGSWDRGGWNTEAFF
TGCGCCAGCAGCTTGGGCAGTTGGGACAGGGGGGGCTGGAACACTGAAGCTTTCTTT
>-|-|TRBJ2-1|TRBV9
CASSVQPGPEQFF
TGTGCCAGCAGCGTCCAGCCGGGCCCAGAGCAGTTCTTC
>TRBD2|-|TRBJ2-1|TRBV10-1
CASSEPGRGRNEQFF
TGCGCCAGCAGTGAGCCGGGGAGGGGACGCAATGAGCAGTTCTTC
>TRBD1|-|TRBJ1-1|TRBV20-1
CSASSRGFFNTEAFF
TGCAGTGCTAGCTCCAGGGGGTTCTTCAACACTGAAGCTTTCTTT
>TRBD1|few|TRBJ1-2|TRBV20-1
CSAGVDRVIDGYTF
TGCAGTGCTGGGGTCGACAGGGTAATCGATGGCTACACCTTC
>TRBD1|-|TRBJ2-2|TRBV18
CASSPMQGANTGELFF
TGTGCCAGCTCACCTATGCAGGGGGCGAACACCGGGGAGCTGTTTTTT
>-|once|TRBJ1-1|TRBV2
CASSESAGLNTEAFF
TGTGCCAGCAGTGAATCAGCCGGCTTGAACACTGAAGCTTTCTTT
>TRBD1|few|TRBJ2-7|TRBV5-4
CASSPLDRDSYEQYF
TGTGCCAGCAGCCCCCTGGACAGGGACTCCTACGAGCAGTACTTC
>TRBD1|-|TRBJ2-5|TRBV19
CASSIGDRDAETQYF
TGTGCCAGTAGTATAGGGGACAGGGATGCAGAGACCCAGTACTTC
>TRBD1|-|TRBJ2-7|TRBV29-1
CSGGTDSYEQYF
TGCAGCGGGGGGACAGACTCCTACGAGCAGTACTTC
>-|few|TRBJ1-5|TRBV6-1
CASSERVGGNQPQHF
TGTGCCAGCAGTGAGAGGGTAGGAGGAAATCAGCCCCAGCATTTT
>TRBD1|few|TRBJ2-3|TRBV20-1
CSATGAGTGTPDTQYF
TGCAGTGCTACCGGGGCCGGGACAGGGACGCCAGATACGCAGTATTTT
>TRBD2|-|TRBJ2-2|TRBV7-9
CASSYGGARRTGELFF
TGTGCCAGCAGCTACGGGGGGGCACGGCGGACCGGGGAGCTGTTTTTT
>-|-|TRBJ2-6|TRBV20-1
CSASYGTPGANVLTF
TGCAGTGCTTCCTACGGGACACCTGGGGCCAACGTCCTGACTTTC
>-|few|TRBJ1-2|TRBV20-1
CSARGSGGYGYTF
TGCAGTGCTAGGGGGTCGGGGGGCTATGGCTACACCTTC
>-|-|TRBJ2-5|TRBV5-1
CASSSVTGTGGSQYF
TGCGCCAGCAGCTCCGTAACTGGGACCGGGGGATCGCAGTACTTC
>TRBD2|few|TRBJ2-3|TRBV7-2
CASSSPPGTRGDTQYF
TGTGCCAGCAGCTCCCCCCCCGGGACTAGAGGAGATACGCAGTATTTT
>TRBD2|many|TRBJ2-1|TRBV29-1
CSVAGGSGRADNEQFF
TGCAGCGTGGCCGGGGGTAGCGGGAGGGCCGACAATGAGCAGTTCTTC
>TRBD2|many|TRBJ2-1|TRBV3-1
CASSFPSGGGKFF
TGTGCCAGCAGCTTCCCTAGCGGGGGGGGTAAGTTCTTC
>TRBD2|few|TRBJ2-5|TRBV9
CASSVGSGSMEETQYF
TGTGCCAGCAGCGTTGGTAGCGGGAGTATGGAGGAGACCCAGTACTTC
>-|-|TRBJ1-2|TRBV2
CASGQKSGYTF
TGTGCCAGCGGACAGAAGAGTGGCTACACCTTC
>TRBD1|-|TRBJ1-5|TRBV9
CASSSDRGEPQHF
TGTGCCAGCAGCTCGGACAGGGGGGAGCCCCAGCATTTT
>-|-|TRBJ1-5|TRBV4-1
CASSQDLRGQPQHF
TGCGCCAGCAGCCAAGACCTAAGAGGTCAGCCCCAGCATTTT
>-|-|TRBJ2-5|TRBV4-1
CASSQSPGPVETQYF
TGCGCCAGCAGCCAATCCCCCGGGCCGGTTGAGACCCAGTACTTC
>TRBD1|-|TRBJ1-5|TRBV15
CATAGTVPQPQHF
TGTGCCACGGCCGGGACAGTTCCCCAGCCCCAGCATTTT
>-|-|TRBJ1-2|TRBV10-2
CASSDPGQGYGYTF
TGCGCCAGCAGTGATCCGGGACAAGGCTATGGCTACACCTTC
>-|-|TRBJ1-1|TRBV29-1
CSGVGVREAFF
TGCAGTGGCGTGGGGGTCCGGGAAGCTTTCTTT
>-|many|TRBJ2-3|TRBV20-1
CSARDKASTDTQYF
TGCAGTGCTAGAGATAAGGCTAGCACAGATACGCAGTATTTT
>-|-|TRBJ2-5|TRBV3-1
CASSQNRVVEETQYF
TGTGCCAGCAGCCAAAACAGGGTCGTCGAAGAGACCCAGTACTTC
>TRBD1|few|TRBJ2-1|TRBV5-1
CASSPGQLLVVENEQFF
TGCGCCAGCAGCCCGGGACAGCTATTGGTAGTTGAGAATGAGCAGTTCTTC
>-|-|TRBJ2-2|TRBV10-3
CAISGAAGDTGELFF
TGTGCCATCAGTGGGGCCGCCGGGGACACCGGGGAGCTGTTTTTT
>-|-|TRBJ2-3|TRBV20-1
CSALNPGARTDTQYF
TGCAGTGCCCTTAATCCTGGTGCCCGCACAGATACGCAGTATTTT
>TRBD2|few|TRBJ2-5|TRBV3-1
CASSQGGTSRNRLETQYF
TGTGCCAGCAGCCAGGGGGGGACTAGCAGGAATCGTTTAGAGACCCAGTACTTC
>TRBD1|-|TRBJ1-2|TRBV27
CASSPDRALSYGYTF
TGTGCCAGCAGCCCGGACAGGGCTCTTAGCTATGGCTACACCTTC
>-|-|TRBJ1-2|TRBV28
CASSLFVSPYGYTF
TGTGCCAGCAGTTTATTTGTCAGTCCCTATGGCTACACCTTC
>TRBD1|few|TRBJ1-2|TRBV10-1
CASSPGQGLTGYTF
TGCGCCAGCAGTCCCGGACAGGGCTTGACCGGCTACACCTTC
>-|few|TRBJ2-3|TRBV7-3
CASSPGLRGGTDTQYF
TGTGCCAGCAGCCCAGGGTTGCGGGGAGGCACAGATACGCAGTATTTT
>TRBD1|few|TRBJ2-7|TRBV28
CASSRAGTGTYEQYF
TGTGCCAGCAGTCGTGCCGGGACAGGGACCTACGAGCAGTACTTC